Listed here are 20 T cell receptor beta chains from one sample, sequenced in a study of cytomegalovirus exposure and HLA in healthy donors. Researchers ran the PCR with 60 Vbeta and 13 Jbeta primers. Sequencing used immunoSEQ multiplex PCR; TCRdb keeps in-frame clones, though not all of them. The table records about 140,000 clones, roughly 77% of them present only once. The sample consisted of PBMCs. These receptors were collected from a man between 18 and 29 years old in good health and CMV-seropositive.

This clone has just a few counts. The chain links TRBV27 to TRBJ2-7; TRBD1 is a possible D gene (6 bases). The germline gives CDR1 MNHEY, CDR2 SMNVEV (reference sequence). Trimming took 5 bases from V and 2 from J, leaving 16 bases between them. This CDR3 is built from 15 residues. DNA for the CDR3: TGTGCCAGCAGTGGGGACACTTCGAGACCCTACGAGCAGTACTTC. This encodes CASSGDTSRPYEQYF.

The genes are TRBV5-1 and TRBJ1-1; D is possibly TRBD1 (5 bases). Per germline, CDR1 SGHRS and CDR2 YFSETQ. The CDR3 loop spans 14 amino acids. V lost 4 bases and J 1 base, leaving 11 bases between the germline ends. In DNA, the CDR3 is TGCGCCAGCAGCCCGGGGGACCGGAACACTGAAGCTTTCTTT. Translation gives CASSPGDRNTEAFF.

This chain connects TRBV27 to TRBJ2-3, with 13 positions matching TRBD2. The CDR3 spans 17 residues. The trim removed 2 bases at V and 2 bases at J, leaving 4 bases unmatched. Germline V gene lookup returns CDR1 MNHEY and CDR2 SMNVEV (reference sequence). The CDR3 loop is CASSLRGLAGSTDTQYF. In DNA form, the CDR3 reads TGTGCCAGCAGTTTACGGGGACTAGCGGGATCCACAGATACGCAGTATTTT.

V is TRBV7-8 and J is TRBJ1-3; D is undetermined. Per the germline V gene, CDR1 is SGHVS and CDR2 is FQNEAQ. The CDR3 has 15 amino acids. The V end was cut by 2 bases, the J end by 0 bases, with 8 bases between. CDR3 loop: CASSLYRSSGNTIYF. CDR3 sequence (DNA): TGTGCCAGCAGCTTATATAGGAGCTCTGGAAACACCATATATTTT. Together with reference TRBV7-8 and TRBJ1-3, the CDR3 gives the full variable domain: GAGVSQSPRYKVAKRGQDVALRCDPISGHVSLFWYQQALGQGPEFLTYFQNEAQLDKSGLPSDRFFAERPEGSVSTLKIQRTQQEDSAVYLCASSLYRSSGNTIYFGEGSWLTVV.

This clone was seen a handful of times. The junction and the germline gene differ at one end; a read error may be behind it. The chain links TRBV7-7 to TRBJ2-2, with 9 bases fitting TRBD2. CDR1 is SSHAT, CDR2 FNYEAQ, per germline (reference sequence). The CDR3 has 15 residues. The CDR3 spells CASSLLAGATGELFF. In DNA, the CDR3 is TGTGCTAGCAGCTTATTAGCGGGAGCCACCGGGGAGCTGTTTTTT.

This clone was seen only a few times. The V call is TRBV5-1, the J call TRBJ2-2; 8 bases agree with TRBD1. The CDR3 has 16 amino acids. Germline trimming cut 4 bases from V and 6 bases from J; bases unmatched to any gene: 11. Germline assignment: CDR1 SGHRS and CDR2 YFSETQ. This CDR3 reads CASSIGQGSTAGELFF. The CDR3 nucleotides read TGCGCCAGCAGCATAGGACAGGGATCTACTGCCGGGGAGCTGTTTTTT.

On this clone itself: An end of the junction differs from the germline gene, which may be a read error. The rearrangement links TRBV7-9 to TRBJ2-7, with 7 bases aligning to TRBD1. The CDR3 covers 16 residues. Germline V gene lookup returns CDR1 SEHNR and CDR2 FQNEAQ (reference sequence). Here the CDR3 reads CSSSRPLTGRTYEQYF. The CDR3 region has the DNA TGTTCCAGCAGCCGCCCGTTGACAGGGAGAACCTACGAGCAGTACTTC. Full variable domain (remainder filled in from reference TRBV7-9 and TRBJ2-7): DTGVSQNPRHKITKRGQNVTFRCDPISEHNRLYWYRQTLGQGPEFLTYFQNEAQLEKSRLLSDRFSAERPKGSFSTLEIQRTEQGDSAMYLCSSSRPLTGRTYEQYFGPGTRLTVT.

The rearrangement uses TRBV9 and TRBJ2-1, with D unclear. The V gene's germline CDR1 is SGDLS and CDR2 YYNGEE. The V end lost 4 bases, the J end lost 0 bases, and 14 bases lay between the germline ends. CDR3 size: 16 residues. The CDR3 here is CASSSRPRSSYNEQFF. As DNA, the CDR3 is TGTGCCAGCAGCTCCCGGCCAAGGAGCTCCTACAATGAGCAGTTCTTC.

This clone has a handful of counts. This chain links TRBV14 with TRBJ1-4, with TRBD1 matching over 8 bases. The CDR3 sequence is 14 residues long. Trimming cost V 8 bases and J 8 bases; bases outside gene matches: 10. Germline V gene data show CDR1 as SGHDN and CDR2 as FVKESK. CDR3 bases: TGTGCCAGCTCGCCAGGGGGCTATTCCGAAAAACTGTTTTTT. Protein product: CASSPGGYSEKLFF.

V is TRBV27 and J is TRBJ2-1, with D unclear. The germline CDR1 and CDR2 sequences are MNHEY and SMNVEV (reference sequence). This CDR3 contains 13 residues. Trimming cost V 3 bases and J 6 bases, with 9 bases left between them. Written as DNA, the CDR3 is TGTGCCAGCAGTTTTGAGGTAGCCAATGAGCAGTTCTTC. Its protein product is CASSFEVANEQFF.

The chain links TRBV9 to TRBJ2-5; the match to TRBD2 covers 9 bases. The J call is doubtful: the DNA matches TRBJ2-7 better. This CDR3 contains 14 residues. Germline CDR1 and CDR2: SGDLS and YYNGEE. The CDR3 spells CASSAIAGEYEQYF. CDR3 coding DNA: TGTGCCAGCAGCGCAATAGCGGGAGAATACGAGCAGTACTTC.

The chain joins TRBV27 to TRBJ1-3; D call uncertain. Germline V CDR1 and CDR2: MNHEY, SMNVEV (reference sequence). V dropped 5 bases and J dropped 5 bases, with 25 bases sitting between them. The CDR3 is 18 amino acids. The DNA of the CDR3 is TGTGCCAGCAGTCCACGACGGGAGAGAGGACTTGTTAGAAACACCATATATTTT. Translation gives CASSPRRERGLVRNTIYF.

The genes are TRBV6-6 and TRBJ2-7; 8 nucleotides line up with TRBD1. CDR3 length: 15 residues. J was trimmed by 3 bases and V by 0 bases; bases with no gene match: 4. Germline-derived CDR1 and CDR2 are MNHNY and SVGAGI (reference sequence). CDR3 bases: TGTGCCAGCAGTTACTCGTTGGGACAGGTCTACGAGCAGTACTTC. This codes for CASSYSLGQVYEQYF.

The chain uses TRBV6-5 and TRBJ2-5; 7 bases line up with TRBD2. The J segment lost 2 bases and the V segment lost 5 bases, leaving 8 bases of the junction unmatched. The CDR3 loop spans 15 amino acids. Germline values: CDR1 MNHEY, CDR2 SVGAGI. In DNA form, the CDR3 reads TGTGCCAGCAGTATAACCGGGACTAAGCAAGAGACCCAGTACTTC. Protein: CASSITGTKQETQYF.

The genes are TRBV18 and TRBJ2-5, with TRBD2 matching over 14 bases. J was trimmed by 9 bases and V by 4 bases; bases with no gene match: 7. The CDR3 has 15 amino acids. Germline V CDR1 and CDR2: KGHSH, LQKENI. As DNA, the CDR3 is TGTGCCAGCTCACTAAGGACTAGCGGGGGGACAGCCCAGTACTTC. Encoded protein: CASSLRTSGGTAQYF. The whole variable domain, filled in from reference TRBV18 and TRBJ2-5, reads NAGVMQNPRHLVRRRGQEARLRCSPMKGHSHVYWYRQLPEEGLKFMVYLQKENIIDESGMPKERFSAEFPKEGPSILRIQQVVRGDSAAYFCASSLRTSGGTAQYFGPGTRLLVL.

This clone showed up just once. V usage is TRBV4-1 and J usage is TRBJ2-5; unclear D gene. The J call may be mistaken, given a closer DNA end match to TRBJ2-7. Germline CDR1 and CDR2: MGHRA and YSYEKL. The CDR3 loop spans 14 amino acids. In nucleotides, the CDR3 is TGCGCCAGCAGCCACGAAGGCCGCTTGGGCGAGCAGTACTTC. Residues: CASSHEGRLGEQYF.

The V gene is TRBV6-5, the J gene TRBJ2-7, with TRBD2 matching 8 bases. This CDR3 is 15 amino acids long. V was clipped by 4 bases and J by 4 bases; unmatched bases: 9. CDR1 is MNHEY and CDR2 is SVGAGI in the germline V gene. In DNA, the CDR3 is TGTGCCAGCAGTTTCGGACCGGGACTAGGTTACGAGCAGTACTTC. It specifies CASSFGPGLGYEQYF.

The chain joins TRBV14 to TRBJ1-4; 9 nucleotides align to TRBD1. Trimming at V came to 5 bases and at J to 6 bases, leaving 10 bases not matched to a gene. This CDR3 region has 16 residues. From germline, CDR1 is SGHDN and CDR2 FVKESK. CDR3 bases: TGTGCCAGCAGCACGCGCCGGGACAGGGAGTATGAAAAACTGTTTTTT. This sequence encodes CASSTRRDREYEKLFF.

In its sample, this clone was seen once. The chain carries TRBV10-3 and TRBJ1-3; D unclear. The CDR3 consists of 16 residues. Trimming left V 4 bases short and J 0 bases short, with 13 bases between. Per germline, CDR1 ENHRY and CDR2 SYGVKD. The CDR3 here is CAISVGRPSSGNTIYF. CDR3 sequence (DNA): TGTGCCATCAGTGTTGGAAGACCTAGCTCTGGAAACACCATATATTTT.

The V and J genes are TRBV7-9 and TRBJ1-2; 7 nucleotides line up with TRBD1. Germline trimming cut 4 bases from V and 9 bases from J; bases unmatched to any gene: 11. Germline V gene data show CDR1 as SEHNR and CDR2 as FQNEAQ (reference sequence). The length of the CDR3 is 14 residues. This CDR3 reads CASSWTGREWSYTF. The CDR3 region has the DNA TGTGCCAGCAGCTGGACAGGAAGGGAGTGGAGCTACACCTTC.